Presented here are 11 T cell receptor beta chains from one specimen sequenced in a study of a mutant IDH1 vaccine in newly diagnosed glioma. Using immunoSEQ multiplex PCR, the repertoire was profiled, and TCRdb retains in-frame clones only, with some absent. This sample has about 42,000 clones, with around 85% found just once. Which antigens these TCRs recognize remains unknown. Time point: week 5, during vaccination. The content of each vaccine dose was 300 ug of mutant IDH1 20-mer peptide, and topical imiquimod accompanied it. The specimen comprised PBMCs, sampled from a glioma patient whose treatment included an IDH1 peptide vaccine. These receptors were obtained from a man in his forties or fifties with glioma.

The chain is built from TRBV7-8 and TRBJ1-5; TRBD1 matches 7 bases. This CDR3 has 15 residues. The germline V gene encodes CDR1 SGHVS and CDR2 FQNEAQ. V was pared by 3 bases and J by 7 bases, with 9 bases of the junction left unmatched. The CDR3 loop is CASSFGQVALQPQHF. Here the CDR3 DNA reads TGTGCCAGCAGCTTCGGACAGGTTGCCTTACAGCCCCAGCATTTT.

CDR3 in amino acids: CASSLAGAYEQYF. DNA of the CDR3: TGTGCCAGCAGCTTAGCGGGAGCCTACGAGCAGTACTTC. The gene calls are TRBV9 and TRBJ2-7; 9 positions agree with TRBD2. Trimming at V came to 4 bases and at J to 2 bases, leaving 1 base not matched to a gene. CDR3 length equals 13 residues. CDR1 is SGDLS, CDR2 YYNGEE, per germline.

The CDR3 spells CASSIRGQGAKGETQYF. CDR3 coding DNA: TGTGCCAGTAGTATTAGGGGACAGGGGGCGAAGGGAGAGACCCAGTACTTC. The V call is TRBV19, the J call TRBJ2-5; 12 bases are shared with TRBD1. The CDR3 has 17 residues. Germline CDR1 is LNHDA and CDR2 is SQIVND (reference sequence). J lost 4 bases, V lost 3 bases, and 9 bases had no gene match.

This clone has a single count. This chain joins TRBV5-8 and TRBJ2-3, with D possibly being TRBD1 (6 bases). Germline CDR1 reads SGHTS; CDR2 reads YDEGEE. V was clipped by 1 base and J by 6 bases, with 9 bases between them. The length of the CDR3 is 13 residues. CDR3: CASSLYREDTQYF. The CDR3 coding sequence is TGTGCCAGCAGCTTGTACAGGGAGGATACGCAGTATTTT.

This clone was picked up a small number of times. The chain is built from TRBV5-6 and TRBJ2-5; the D is unclear. This CDR3 region has 13 residues. V lost 0 bases, J lost 3 bases, and 6 bases lay in between. Germline V CDR1 and CDR2: SGHDT, YYEEEE. The CDR3 DNA sequence: TGTGCCAGCAGCTTGGGGGGAAAAGAGACCCAGTACTTC. Translating it yields CASSLGGKETQYF.

This clone was counted a few times. The V call is TRBV27, the J call TRBJ2-1; 8 bases align to TRBD1. The CDR3 sequence is 14 residues long. CDR1 and CDR2 from the germline V gene are MNHEY and SMNVEV (reference sequence). Trimming at V came to 5 bases and at J to 7 bases, leaving 7 bases not matched to a gene. CDR3 region: CASSGQGGLNEQFF. The CDR3 region has the DNA TGTGCCAGCAGTGGACAGGGAGGTTTGAATGAGCAGTTCTTC.

This clone was counted between two and nine times. CDR3 in amino acids: CASRPLAGGPRTYNEQFF. The CDR3 region has the DNA TGTGCCAGCAGACCACTAGCGGGAGGGCCTCGGACCTACAATGAGCAGTTCTTC. This chain links TRBV27 with TRBJ2-1, with TRBD2 matching over 13 bases. The germline gives CDR1 MNHEY, CDR2 SMNVEV (reference sequence). The length of the CDR3 is 18 residues. The V segment lost 6 bases and the J segment 2 bases; nucleotides outside the gene matches: 10.

This clone was counted between two and nine times. This chain links TRBV6-1 with TRBJ1-1; weak D call: TRBD1 (5 bases). Germline loops: CDR1 MNHNS, CDR2 SASEGT. The CDR3 sequence is 14 residues long. V gave up 8 bases and J gave up 4 bases, with 17 bases separating them. CDR3 bases: TGTGCCAGCTTATTCGGGGGGTCCCCCACTGAAGCTTTCTTT. It codes for CASLFGGSPTEAFF.

This rearrangement joins TRBV9 to TRBJ1-3; D is undetermined. The V end lost 3 bases, the J end lost 3 bases, and 16 bases lay between the germline ends. This CDR3 is 16 amino acids long. Germline V lookup: CDR1 SGDLS, CDR2 YYNGEE. CDR3 sequence (DNA): TGTGCCAGCAGCGGTACCCGTTCACGCTATGGAAACACCATATATTTT. Protein product: CASSGTRSRYGNTIYF.

The chain joins TRBV9 to TRBJ1-1; D ambiguous. The V end was cut by 4 bases, the J end by 3 bases, with 10 bases between. The CDR3 extends over 13 amino acids. Per germline, CDR1 SGDLS and CDR2 YYNGEE. The DNA for the CDR3 is TGTGCCAGCAGCCCCCGACTTGACACTGAAGCTTTCTTT. Residues: CASSPRLDTEAFF. The full variable domain, completed using reference TRBV9 and TRBJ1-1, is DSGVTQTPKHLITATGQRVTLRCSPRSGDLSVYWYQQSLDQGLQFLIQYYNGEERAKGNILERFSAQQFPDLHSELNLSSLELGDSALYFCASSPRLDTEAFFGQGTRLTVV.

The rearrangement links TRBV18 to TRBJ2-7; 10 bases line up with TRBD1. J was trimmed by 4 bases and V by 4 bases; bases with no gene match: 1. The germline gives CDR1 KGHSH, CDR2 LQKENI. The length of the CDR3 is 13 residues. Here the CDR3 reads CASSRQGAYEQYF. CDR3 coding DNA: TGTGCCAGCTCACGACAGGGGGCTTACGAGCAGTACTTC.